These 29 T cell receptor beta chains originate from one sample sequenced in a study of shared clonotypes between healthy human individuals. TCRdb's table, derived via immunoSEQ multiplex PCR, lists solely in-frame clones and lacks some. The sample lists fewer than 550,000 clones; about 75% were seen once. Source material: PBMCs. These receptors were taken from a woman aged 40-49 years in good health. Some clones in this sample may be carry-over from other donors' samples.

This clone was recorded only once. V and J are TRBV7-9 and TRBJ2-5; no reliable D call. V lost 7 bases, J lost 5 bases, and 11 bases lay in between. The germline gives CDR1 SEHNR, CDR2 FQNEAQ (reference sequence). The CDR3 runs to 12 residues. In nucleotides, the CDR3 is TGTGCCAGCACCCCCTCCGGCGAGACCCAGTACTTC. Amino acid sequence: CASTPSGETQYF.

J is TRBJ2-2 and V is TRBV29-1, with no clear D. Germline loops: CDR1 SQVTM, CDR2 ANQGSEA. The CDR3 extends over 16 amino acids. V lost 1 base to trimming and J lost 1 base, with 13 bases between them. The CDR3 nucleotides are TGCAGCGTTGAAGGAGTTCGAGATTTGAACACCGGGGAGCTGTTTTTT. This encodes CSVEGVRDLNTGELFF.

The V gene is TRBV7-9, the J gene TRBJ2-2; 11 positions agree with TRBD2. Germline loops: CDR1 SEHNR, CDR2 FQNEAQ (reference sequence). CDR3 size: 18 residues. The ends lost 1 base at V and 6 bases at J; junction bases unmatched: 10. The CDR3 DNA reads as TGTGCCAGCAGCTTAGGTAGTTGGGGGACTAGCGGATCCGGGGAGCTGTTTTTT. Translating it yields CASSLGSWGTSGSGELFF.

The CDR3 DNA follows: TGTGCCAGCAGCTGGGGACTAGCGGGAGGGTTTCCCGGGGAGCTGTTTTTT. This gives the protein CASSWGLAGGFPGELFF. The chain carries TRBV5-4 and TRBJ2-2; 16 nucleotides agree with TRBD2. J was trimmed by 6 bases and V by 3 bases; bases with no gene match: 5. The CDR3 loop spans 17 amino acids. CDR1 is SGHNT, CDR2 YYREEE, per germline (reference sequence).

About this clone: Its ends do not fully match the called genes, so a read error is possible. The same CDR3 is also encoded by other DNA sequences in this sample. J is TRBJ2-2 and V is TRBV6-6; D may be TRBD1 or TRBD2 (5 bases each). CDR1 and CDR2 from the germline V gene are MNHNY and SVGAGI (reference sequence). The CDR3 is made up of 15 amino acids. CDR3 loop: CASNRDGINTGELFF. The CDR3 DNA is TGTGCCAGCAATCGGGACGGGATTAACACCGGGGAGCTGTTCTTT.

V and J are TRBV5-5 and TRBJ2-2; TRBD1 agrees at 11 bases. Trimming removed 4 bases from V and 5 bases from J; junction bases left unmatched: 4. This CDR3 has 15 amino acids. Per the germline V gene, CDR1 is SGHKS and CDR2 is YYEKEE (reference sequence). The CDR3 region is CASSPDRGLTGELFF. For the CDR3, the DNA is TGTGCCAGCAGCCCGGACAGGGGGCTTACCGGGGAGCTGTTTTTT. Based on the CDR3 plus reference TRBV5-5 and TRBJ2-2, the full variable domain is DAGVTQSPTHLIKTRGQQVTLRCSPISGHKSVSWYQQVLGQGPQFIFQYYEKEERGRGNFPDRFSARQFPNYSSELNVNALLLGDSALYLCASSPDRGLTGELFFGEGSRLTVL.

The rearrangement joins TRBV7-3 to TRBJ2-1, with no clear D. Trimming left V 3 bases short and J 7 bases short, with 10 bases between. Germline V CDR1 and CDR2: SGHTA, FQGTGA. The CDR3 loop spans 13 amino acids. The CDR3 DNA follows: TGTGCCAGCAGCTTGATGAGTGGGAATGAGCAGTTCTTC. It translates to CASSLMSGNEQFF.

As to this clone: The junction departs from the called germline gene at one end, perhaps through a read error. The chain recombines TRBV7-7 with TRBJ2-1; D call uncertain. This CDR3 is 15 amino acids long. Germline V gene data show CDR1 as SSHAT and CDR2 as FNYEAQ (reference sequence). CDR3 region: CASSLTPTGYNEQFF. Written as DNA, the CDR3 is TGTGCTAGCAGCTTGACTCCTACGGGCTACAATGAGCAGTTCTTC.

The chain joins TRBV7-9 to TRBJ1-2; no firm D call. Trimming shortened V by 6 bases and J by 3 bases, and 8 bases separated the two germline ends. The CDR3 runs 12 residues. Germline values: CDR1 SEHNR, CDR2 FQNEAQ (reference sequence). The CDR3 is CASSSGYYGYTF. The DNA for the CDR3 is TGTGCCAGCAGTTCCGGTTACTATGGCTACACCTTC.

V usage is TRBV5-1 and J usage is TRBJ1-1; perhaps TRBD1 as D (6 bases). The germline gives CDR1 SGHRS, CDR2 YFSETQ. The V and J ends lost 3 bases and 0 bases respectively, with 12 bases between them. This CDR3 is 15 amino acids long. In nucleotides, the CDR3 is TGCGCCAGCAGCTCTACAGGGAACATGAACACTGAAGCTTTCTTT. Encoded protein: CASSSTGNMNTEAFF.

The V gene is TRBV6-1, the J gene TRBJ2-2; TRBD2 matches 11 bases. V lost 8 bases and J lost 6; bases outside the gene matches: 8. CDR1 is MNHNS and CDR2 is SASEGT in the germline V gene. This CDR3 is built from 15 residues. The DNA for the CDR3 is TGTGCCAGCGGAGTACTAGCGGGAGTGGCCGGGGAGCTGTTTTTT. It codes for CASGVLAGVAGELFF.

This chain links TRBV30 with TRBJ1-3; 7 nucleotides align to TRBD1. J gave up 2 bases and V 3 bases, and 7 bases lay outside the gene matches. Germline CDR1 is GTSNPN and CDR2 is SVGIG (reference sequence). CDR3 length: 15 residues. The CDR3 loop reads CAWSGDDRAGNTIYF. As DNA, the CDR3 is TGTGCCTGGAGCGGGGATGACAGGGCTGGAAACACCATATATTTT.

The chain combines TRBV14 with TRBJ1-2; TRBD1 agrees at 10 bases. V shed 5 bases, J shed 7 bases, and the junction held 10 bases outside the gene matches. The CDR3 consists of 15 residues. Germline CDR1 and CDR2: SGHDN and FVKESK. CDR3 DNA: TGTGCCAGCAGCACCCGGGACAGGGGTGGAGGTGGCTACACCTTC. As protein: CASSTRDRGGGGYTF.

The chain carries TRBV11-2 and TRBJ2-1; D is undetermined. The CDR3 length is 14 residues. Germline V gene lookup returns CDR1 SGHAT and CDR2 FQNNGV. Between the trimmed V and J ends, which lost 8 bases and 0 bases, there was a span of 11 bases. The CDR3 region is CASGLQSSYNEQFF. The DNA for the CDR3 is TGTGCCAGCGGATTACAGAGCTCCTACAATGAGCAGTTCTTC.

CDR3: CASSEWLADYQETQYF. The CDR3 DNA follows: TGCGCCAGCAGTGAGTGGCTAGCGGATTACCAAGAGACCCAGTACTTC. The chain has TRBV10-1 and TRBJ2-5; 7 nucleotides agree with TRBD2. The CDR3 loop spans 16 amino acids. Germline V gene sequence: CDR1 WNHNN, CDR2 SYGVQD (reference sequence). V trimming: 1 base; J trimming: 0 bases; junction bases outside the gene matches: 5.

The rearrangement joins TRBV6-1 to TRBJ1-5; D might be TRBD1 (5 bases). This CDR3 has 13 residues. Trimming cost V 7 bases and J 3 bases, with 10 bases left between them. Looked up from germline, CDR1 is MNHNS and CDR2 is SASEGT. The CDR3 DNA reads TGTGCCAGCATACAGGAGAACAATCAGCCCCAGCATTTT. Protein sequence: CASIQENNQPQHF.

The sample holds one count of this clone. CDR3 residues: CASSRNGGVSGYTF. In DNA, the CDR3 is TGCGCCAGCAGTCGAAATGGGGGAGTGAGTGGCTACACCTTC. The chain couples TRBV23-1 to TRBJ1-2; D is possibly TRBD1 (5 bases). Being an ORF, TRBV23-1 has a function that is uncertain. The CDR3 extends over 14 amino acids. Trimming left V 4 bases short and J 7 bases short, with 16 bases between.

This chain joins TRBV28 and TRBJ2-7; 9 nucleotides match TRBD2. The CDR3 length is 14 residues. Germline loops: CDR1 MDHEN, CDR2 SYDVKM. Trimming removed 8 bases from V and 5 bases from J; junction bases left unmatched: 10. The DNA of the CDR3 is TGTGCCAGCCGCACGGGGACTAGCTTCCACGAGCAGTACTTC. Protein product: CASRTGTSFHEQYF.

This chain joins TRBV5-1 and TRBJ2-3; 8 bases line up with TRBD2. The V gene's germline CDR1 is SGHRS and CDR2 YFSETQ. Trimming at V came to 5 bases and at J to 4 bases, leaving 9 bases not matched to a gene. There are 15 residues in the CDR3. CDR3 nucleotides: TGCGCCAGCAGGCTGTTTCGGGAGGGCGCAGATACGCAGTATTTT. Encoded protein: CASRLFREGADTQYF.

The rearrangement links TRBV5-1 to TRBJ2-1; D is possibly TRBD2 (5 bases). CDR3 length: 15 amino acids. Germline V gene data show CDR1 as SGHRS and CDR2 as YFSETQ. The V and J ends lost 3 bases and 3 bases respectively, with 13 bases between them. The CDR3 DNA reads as TGCGCCAGCAGCTCCCGGGGAGCGGTCTACAATGAGCAGTTCTTC. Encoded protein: CASSSRGAVYNEQFF.

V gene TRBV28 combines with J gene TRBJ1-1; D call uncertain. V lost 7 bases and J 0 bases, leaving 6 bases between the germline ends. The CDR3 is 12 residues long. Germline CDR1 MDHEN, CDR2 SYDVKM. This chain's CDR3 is CASKQMNTEAFF. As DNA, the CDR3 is TGTGCCAGCAAGCAAATGAACACTGAAGCTTTCTTT.

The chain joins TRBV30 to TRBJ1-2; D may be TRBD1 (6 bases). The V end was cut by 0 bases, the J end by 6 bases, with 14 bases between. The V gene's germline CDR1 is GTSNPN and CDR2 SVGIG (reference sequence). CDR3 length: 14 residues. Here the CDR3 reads CAWSVPGQRNGYTF. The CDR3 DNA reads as TGTGCCTGGAGTGTACCCGGACAGAGAAATGGCTACACCTTC.

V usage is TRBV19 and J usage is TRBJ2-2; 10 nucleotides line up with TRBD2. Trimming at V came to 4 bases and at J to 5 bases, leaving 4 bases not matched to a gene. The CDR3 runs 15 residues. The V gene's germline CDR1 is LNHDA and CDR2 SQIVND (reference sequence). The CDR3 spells CASSTQAGGTGELFF. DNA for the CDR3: TGTGCCAGTAGTACTCAAGCGGGAGGGACCGGGGAGCTGTTTTTT.

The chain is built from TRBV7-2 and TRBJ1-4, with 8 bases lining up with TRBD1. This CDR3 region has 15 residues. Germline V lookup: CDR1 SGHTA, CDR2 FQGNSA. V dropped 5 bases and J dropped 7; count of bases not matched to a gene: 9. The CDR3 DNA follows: TGTGCCAGCAGCATTGGACAGGGCATCGGTGAAAAACTGTTTTTT. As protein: CASSIGQGIGEKLFF. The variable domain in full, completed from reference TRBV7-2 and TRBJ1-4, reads GAGVSQSPSNKVTEKGKDVELRCDPISGHTALYWYRQSLGQGLEFLIYFQGNSAPDKSGLPSDRFSAERTGGSVSTLTIQRTQQEDSAVYLCASSIGQGIGEKLFFGSGTQLSVL.

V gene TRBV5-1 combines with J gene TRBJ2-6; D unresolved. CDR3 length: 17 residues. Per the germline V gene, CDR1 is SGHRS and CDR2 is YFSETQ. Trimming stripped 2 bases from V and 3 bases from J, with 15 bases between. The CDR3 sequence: CASSLRPDIIGANVLTF. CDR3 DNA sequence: TGCGCCAGCAGCTTACGGCCCGACATTATTGGGGCCAACGTCCTGACTTTC.

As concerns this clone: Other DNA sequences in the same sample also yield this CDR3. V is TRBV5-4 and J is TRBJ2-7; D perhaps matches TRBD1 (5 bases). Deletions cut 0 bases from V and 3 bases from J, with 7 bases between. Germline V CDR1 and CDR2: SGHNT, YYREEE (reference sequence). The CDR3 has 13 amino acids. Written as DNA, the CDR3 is TGTGCCAGCAGCTTGGGACAGAGCTACGAGCAGTACTTC. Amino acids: CASSLGQSYEQYF.

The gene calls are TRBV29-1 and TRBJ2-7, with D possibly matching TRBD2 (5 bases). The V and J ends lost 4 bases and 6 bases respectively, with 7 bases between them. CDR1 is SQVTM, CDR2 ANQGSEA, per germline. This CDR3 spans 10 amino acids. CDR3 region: CSVVEVEQYF. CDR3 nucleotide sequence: TGCAGCGTTGTGGAGGTCGAGCAGTACTTC.

CDR3 amino acids: CASSATSVTDTQYF. DNA of the CDR3: TGCGCCAGCAGCGCGACTAGCGTCACAGATACGCAGTATTTT. The genes are TRBV5-1 and TRBJ2-3; 8 positions match TRBD2. The J segment lost 2 bases and the V segment lost 4 bases, leaving 3 bases of the junction unmatched. The CDR3 has 14 residues. The germline CDR1 and CDR2 sequences are SGHRS and YFSETQ.

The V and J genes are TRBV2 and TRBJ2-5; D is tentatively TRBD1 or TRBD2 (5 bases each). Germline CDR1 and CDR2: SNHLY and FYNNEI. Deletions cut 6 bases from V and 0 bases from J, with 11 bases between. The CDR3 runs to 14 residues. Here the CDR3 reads CASRGPNHQETQYF. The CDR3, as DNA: TGTGCCAGCAGGGGACCAAACCACCAAGAGACCCAGTACTTC.